This T cell receptor beta chain is drawn from a study of identical twins. V lost 4 bases, J lost 0 bases, and 10 bases lay in between. The V gene's germline CDR1 is SGHRS and CDR2 YFSETQ. CDR3 length: 14 amino acids. TCRdb passed the 5' RACE reads through MiXCR, listing each CDR3 protein once. The sample includes 700,000 or so distinct CDR3 sequences, approximately 21% of them seen just once. Another study also made use of these data, one on T cells expressing NK-cell markers.

V gene TRBV5-1 combines with J gene TRBJ1-1; D may be TRBD1 (5 bases). The source is a woman between 18 and 29 years old in good health. The sequencing sample was made of PBMCs. The CDR3: CASSGAGMNTEAFF. CDR3 sequence (DNA): TGCGCCAGCAGCGGGGCGGGGATGAACACTGAAGCTTTCTTT.